These 10 T cell receptor beta chains share one sample of origin, sequenced in a study of CD8+ T cells in alopecia areata. Reverse transcribed after extraction, RNA yielded cDNA as the sequencing template. TCRdb's table, derived via immunoSEQ multiplex PCR, lists solely in-frame clones and lacks some. The sample holds 200,000 to 250,000 clones; roughly 56% are singletons and the top ten take about 5.3%. Sequencing was carried out using CD8+ T cells sorted from blood. These receptors came from a human donor in good health.

The V gene is TRBV29-1, the J gene TRBJ2-7; D is perhaps TRBD1 (5 bases). CDR1 and CDR2 from the germline V gene are SQVTM and ANQGSEA. CDR3 size: 12 residues. The V end lost 2 bases, the J end lost 2 bases, and 7 bases lay between the germline ends. The DNA of the CDR3 is TGCAGCGTTGAAATGGGGCCCTACGAGCAGTACTTC. It is translated as CSVEMGPYEQYF.

This clone showed up just a few times. The chain joins TRBV11-3 to TRBJ1-4; D uncertain. The V end lost 3 bases, the J end lost 0 bases, and 17 bases lay between the germline ends. Germline V gives CDR1 SGHNT, CDR2 YENEEA. This CDR3 region has 18 residues. The CDR3 bases are TGTGCCAGCAGCTTCAGTGGAAGGTGGTGTGCAACTAATGAAAAACTGTTTTTT. This encodes CASSFSGRWCATNEKLFF.

CDR3 residues: CSVYKDSYEQYF. CDR3 in DNA: TGCAGCGTTTACAAAGACTCCTACGAGCAGTACTTC. The J gene is TRBJ2-7, the V gene TRBV29-1; D unclear. Germline V gives CDR1 SQVTM, CDR2 ANQGSEA. V was clipped by 5 bases and J by 0 bases, with 8 bases between them. CDR3 size: 12 residues.

Here the CDR3 reads CASSSGQGANYGYTF. DNA for the CDR3: TGTGCCAGCAGCTCGGGACAGGGGGCCAACTATGGCTACACCTTC. The chain combines TRBV7-9 with TRBJ1-2, with 12 bases aligning to TRBD1. This CDR3 has 15 residues. J lost 2 bases, V lost 4 bases, and 2 bases had no gene match. The germline gives CDR1 SEHNR, CDR2 FQNEAQ (reference sequence).

The chain links TRBV2 to TRBJ2-1; 8 bases are a match to TRBD2. J was trimmed by 2 bases and V by 7 bases; bases with no gene match: 7. This CDR3 has 15 amino acids. Germline V lookup: CDR1 SNHLY, CDR2 FYNNEI. CDR3 nucleotides: TGTGCCAGCACACAAGCGGGGGAGACCTACAATGAGCAGTTCTTC. Translating gives CASTQAGETYNEQFF. Variable domain in full (rest from reference TRBV2 and TRBJ2-1): EPEVTQTPSHQVTQMGQEVILRCVPISNHLYFYWYRQILGQKVEFLVSFYNNEISEKSEIFDDQFSVERPDGSNFTLKIRSTKLEDSAMYFCASTQAGETYNEQFFGPGTRLTVL.

Only a few counts were recorded for this clone. The same CDR3 can be traced to other DNA sequences in this sample. The genes are TRBV29-1 and TRBJ2-7, with D unclear. V lost 4 bases and J 0 bases, leaving 10 bases between the germline ends. The CDR3 extends over 13 amino acids. Germline CDR1 is SQVTM and CDR2 is ANQGSEA. CDR3 DNA sequence: TGCAGCGTTGGGGGTGGGGACTCCTACGAGCAGTACTTC. Protein product: CSVGGGDSYEQYF.

The chain has TRBV15 and TRBJ2-7, with D possibly called TRBD1 or TRBD2 (7 bases each). The CDR3 loop spans 15 amino acids. Trimming removed 3 bases from V and 4 bases from J, with 16 bases in between. Germline-derived CDR1 and CDR2 are LNHNV and YYDKDF (reference sequence). CDR3 bases: TGTGCCACCAGCAGCTTCGACAGGGAGGGTTACGAGCAGTACTTC. It yields the protein CATSSFDREGYEQYF.

This clone was seen a single time. The CDR3 is CSVYLAGAPDTQYF. The CDR3 DNA reads TGCAGCGTTTACTTAGCGGGGGCTCCAGATACGCAGTATTTT. The chain employs TRBV29-1 and TRBJ2-3, with TRBD2 matching 9 bases. Per germline, CDR1 SQVTM and CDR2 ANQGSEA. CDR3 length: 14 amino acids. V was clipped by 5 bases and J by 4 bases; unmatched bases: 7.

The V and J genes are TRBV11-2 and TRBJ1-5; D gene uncertain. The germline CDR1 and CDR2 sequences are SGHAT and FQNNGV. V lost 5 bases and J lost 1, with 9 bases in between. The CDR3 covers 14 residues. The CDR3 DNA sequence: TGTGCCAGCAGCCTCGGTGGCAGCAATCAGCCCCAGCATTTT. Protein: CASSLGGSNQPQHF.

In its sample, this clone was seen a few times. The chain joins TRBV11-2 to TRBJ1-5, with D tentatively TRBD1 (5 bases). CDR3 length: 15 residues. Deletions cut 3 bases from V and 0 bases from J, with 9 bases between. The germline gives CDR1 SGHAT, CDR2 FQNNGV. CDR3 DNA sequence: TGTGCCAGCAGCTTGGGGCGGAATAGCAATCAGCCCCAGCATTTT. Translation gives CASSLGRNSNQPQHF.